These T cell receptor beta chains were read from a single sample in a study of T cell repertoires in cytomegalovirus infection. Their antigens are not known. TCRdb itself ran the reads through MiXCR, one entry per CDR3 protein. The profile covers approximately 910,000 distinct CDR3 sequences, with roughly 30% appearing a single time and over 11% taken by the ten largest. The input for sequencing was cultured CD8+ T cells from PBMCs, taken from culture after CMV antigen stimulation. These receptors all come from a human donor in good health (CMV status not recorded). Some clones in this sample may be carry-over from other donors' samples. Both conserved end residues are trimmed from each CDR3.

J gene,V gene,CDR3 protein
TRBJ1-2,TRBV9,ASSVGSHLLGYT
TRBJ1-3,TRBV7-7,ATGQGNTIY
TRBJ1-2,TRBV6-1,ASTERGNYGYT
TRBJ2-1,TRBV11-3,ASSARPPGLAGEYNEQF
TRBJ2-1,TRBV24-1,ATSDSQGIGYNEQF
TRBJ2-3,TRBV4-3,ASSQDRLGVAGNTDTQY
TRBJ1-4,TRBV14,ASSPWIEGEKLF
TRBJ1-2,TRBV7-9,ASSPKTGGHGYT
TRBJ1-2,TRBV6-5,ASSYSVVNYGYT
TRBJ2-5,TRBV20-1,SAPTESQETQY
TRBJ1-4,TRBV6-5,ASSERTRAEKLF
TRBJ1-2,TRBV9,ASSVSDVKLYGYT
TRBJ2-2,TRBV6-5,ASSLRTGTAGELF
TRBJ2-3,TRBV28,ASTGTRRPDTQY
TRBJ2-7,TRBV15,ATSRDEAFYEQY
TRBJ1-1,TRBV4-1,ASSQRTVGHLTHTEAF
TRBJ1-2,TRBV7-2,ASSSDRRHTRNYGYT
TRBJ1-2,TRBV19,ASSAHYGYT
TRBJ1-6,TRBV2,ASRPGQNSPLH